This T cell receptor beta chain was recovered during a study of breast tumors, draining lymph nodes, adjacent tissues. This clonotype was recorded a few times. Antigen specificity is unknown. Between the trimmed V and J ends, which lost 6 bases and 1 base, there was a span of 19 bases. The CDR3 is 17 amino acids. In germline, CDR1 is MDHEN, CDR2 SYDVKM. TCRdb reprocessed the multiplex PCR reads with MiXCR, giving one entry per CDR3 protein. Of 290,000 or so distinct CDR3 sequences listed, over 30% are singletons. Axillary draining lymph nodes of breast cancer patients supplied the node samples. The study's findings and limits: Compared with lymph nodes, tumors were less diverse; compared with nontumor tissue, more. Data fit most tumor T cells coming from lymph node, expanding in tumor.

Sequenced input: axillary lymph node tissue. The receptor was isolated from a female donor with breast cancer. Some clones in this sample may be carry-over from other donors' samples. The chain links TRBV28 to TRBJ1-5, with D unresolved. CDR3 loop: CASSRRAGRASNQPQHF. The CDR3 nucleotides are TGTGCCAGCAGCCGAAGGGCCGGAAGGGCAAGCAATCAGCCCCAGCATTTT.